Below, 7 T cell receptor beta chains from the same sample are listed, as sequenced in a study of human T cells and chemical hapten exposure. The time point is: patch test 1, 2 weeks after DPC sensitization. The treatment here: therapeutic diphenylcyclopropenone sensitization with weekly scalp DPC. The starting material, unfractionated whole blood, was used for total RNA extraction. TCRdb independently ran MiXCR on the RACE reads; one entry per CDR3 protein. Among about 52,000 distinct CDR3 sequences listed, approximately 10% were seen once. The material sequenced was whole blood, taken in connection with sensitization to the hapten diphenylcyclopropenone (DPC). These receptors were obtained from a middle-aged woman with alopecia areata. Some clones in this sample may be carry-over from other donors' samples.

This chain joins TRBV7-2 and TRBJ2-1; a weak D match, TRBD1 (7 bases). The CDR3 is 15 amino acids. In germline, CDR1 is SGHTA, CDR2 FQGNSA. V dropped 3 bases and J dropped 7 bases, with 16 bases sitting between them. This chain's CDR3 is CASSFQGGRSNEQFF. The CDR3 bases are TGTGCCAGCAGCTTTCAGGGGGGTCGATCGAATGAGCAGTTCTTC.

This clonotype was detected many times. This chain connects TRBV7-9 to TRBJ1-1; unclear D gene. V lost 5 bases, J lost 6 bases, and 7 bases lay in between. CDR3 length: 11 residues. The germline V gene has CDR1 SEHNR and CDR2 FQNEAQ (reference sequence). DNA for the CDR3: TGTGCCAGCAGCCCCATCCCTGAAGCTTTCTTT. It encodes CASSPIPEAFF.

The chain carries TRBV4-2 and TRBJ2-6; D is perhaps TRBD2 (6 bases). Trimming cost V 0 bases and J 8 bases, with 14 bases left between them. The CDR3 consists of 16 residues. Per the germline V gene, CDR1 is LGHNA and CDR2 is YNFKEQ. Here the CDR3 DNA reads TGTGCCAGCAGCCAAGATGTGGCAGGGAGGACCAACGTCCTGACTTTC. This codes for CASSQDVAGRTNVLTF.

The chain carries TRBV4-1 and TRBJ1-1; a possible D gene is TRBD1 (6 bases). The CDR3 has 13 residues. Germline CDR1 is MGHRA and CDR2 is YSYEKL. Between the trimmed V and J ends, which lost 3 bases and 4 bases, there was a span of 9 bases. The CDR3 sequence is CASSHRGATEAFF. CDR3 nucleotide sequence: TGCGCCAGCAGCCACAGGGGAGCCACTGAAGCTTTCTTT.

This clonotype is medium-sized in the sample. The chain is built from TRBV2 and TRBJ2-2; the D is unclear. This CDR3 comprises 13 residues. Trimming stripped 8 bases from V and 3 bases from J, with 10 bases between. The germline V gene has CDR1 SNHLY and CDR2 FYNNEI. The CDR3 reads CASRPGDTGELFF. CDR3 nucleotides: TGTGCCAGCCGCCCTGGGGACACCGGGGAGCTGTTTTTT.

This clonotype was seen repeatedly, ten times or more. The J gene is TRBJ2-2, the V gene TRBV5-5, with TRBD1 matching 9 bases. J lost 2 bases, V lost 3 bases, and 5 bases had no gene match. This CDR3 has 16 amino acids. CDR1 is SGHKS, CDR2 YYEKEE, per germline (reference sequence). Here the CDR3 DNA reads TGTGCCAGCAGCTCGGGGACAGGGTCAAACACCGGGGAGCTGTTTTTT. This translates into CASSSGTGSNTGELFF.

This clonotype was observed a few times. J is TRBJ2-7 and V is TRBV6-6, with 10 bases lining up with TRBD2. J lost 5 bases, V lost 5 bases, and 18 bases had no gene match. CDR1 and CDR2 (germline): MNHNY, SVGAGI (reference sequence). The CDR3 is 18 amino acids. The CDR3 loop is CASSPAGLAEPPPHEQYF. CDR3 bases: TGTGCCAGCAGTCCCGCCGGACTAGCGGAGCCTCCTCCCCACGAGCAGTACTTC.